These 10 T cell receptor beta chains originate from one sample sequenced in a study of cytomegalovirus exposure and HLA in healthy donors. Primers for the PCR totalled 60 Vbeta and 13 Jbeta. Profiling relied on immunoSEQ multiplex PCR, and the TCRdb table lists in-frame clones only, not all of them. This table holds 150,000 to 200,000 clones, about 80% found once. Sequencing was done on a sample of PBMCs. Receptor source: a woman in her thirties or forties in good health and CMV-seronegative.

This chain uses TRBV7-2 with TRBJ2-3, with 9 bases matching TRBD2. The CDR3 totals 15 residues. J lost 6 bases, V lost 3 bases, and 7 bases had no gene match. CDR1 SGHTA and CDR2 FQGNSA come from the germline V gene. The CDR3 spells CASSFYSGSRDTQYF. CDR3 bases: TGTGCCAGCAGCTTTTATAGCGGGAGCCGCGATACGCAGTATTTT.

This CDR3 is CAISKGTSGTYEQYV. The CDR3 DNA is TGTGCCATCAGTAAGGGGACTAGCGGGACCTACGAGCAGTACGTC. This chain uses TRBV10-3 with TRBJ2-7, with TRBD2 matching 13 bases. The CDR3 runs to 15 residues. Germline V gene lookup returns CDR1 ENHRY and CDR2 SYGVKD. The trim removed 5 bases at V and 2 bases at J, leaving 3 bases unmatched.

The chain uses TRBV11-3 and TRBJ2-1, with 14 nucleotides matching TRBD2. The CDR3 is 15 residues long. The V gene's germline CDR1 is SGHNT and CDR2 YENEEA. With V trimmed by 4 bases and J by 10 bases, 6 bases remained unmatched. CDR3 protein: CASSSTRLAGGEQFF. The CDR3 coding sequence is TGTGCCAGCAGCTCGACAAGACTAGCGGGAGGGGAGCAGTTCTTC.

This clone turned up a few times. J is TRBJ1-2 and V is TRBV25-1, with 7 bases identical to TRBD1. The V gene end was trimmed by 6 bases and the J gene end by 2 bases; junction bases not matched to a gene: 0. The CDR3 length is 12 residues. From germline, CDR1 is MGHDK and CDR2 SYGVNS. CDR3 residues: CASRQGNYGYTF. The CDR3 DNA follows: TGTGCCAGCAGACAGGGGAACTATGGCTACACCTTC.

The rearrangement links TRBV15 to TRBJ2-1; possible D gene TRBD1, 5 bases. There are 16 residues in the CDR3. Trimming cost V 0 bases and J 0 bases, with 9 bases left between them. Germline V gene data show CDR1 as LNHNV and CDR2 as YYDKDF (reference sequence). Here the CDR3 reads CATSREGATSYNEQFF. CDR3 bases: TGTGCCACCAGCAGAGAAGGGGCTACCTCCTACAATGAGCAGTTCTTC.

The chain joins TRBV6-5 to TRBJ1-1; 7 bases match TRBD1. The V segment lost 6 bases and the J segment 4 bases; nucleotides outside the gene matches: 8. Germline loops: CDR1 MNHEY, CDR2 SVGAGI. This CDR3 has 14 amino acids. The CDR3 DNA reads TGTGCCAGCAGCCCCGACAGGGCTGGCACTGAAGCTTTCTTT. It specifies CASSPDRAGTEAFF.

The rearrangement joins TRBV2 to TRBJ1-2; no reliable D call. Germline values: CDR1 SNHLY, CDR2 FYNNEI. The CDR3 runs 15 residues. Between the trimmed V and J ends, which lost 3 bases and 2 bases, there was a span of 13 bases. CDR3 sequence (DNA): TGTGCCAGCAGTGAGGTCGCCGGGTTCAACTATGGCTACACCTTC. This gives the protein CASSEVAGFNYGYTF. The full variable domain, completed using reference TRBV2 and TRBJ1-2, is EPEVTQTPSHQVTQMGQEVILRCVPISNHLYFYWYRQILGQKVEFLVSFYNNEISEKSEIFDDQFSVERPDGSNFTLKIRSTKLEDSAMYFCASSEVAGFNYGYTFGSGTRLTVV.

This clone was recorded only once. The chain carries TRBV19 and TRBJ1-2, with 9 bases matching TRBD1. Losses at the gene ends were 6 bases for V and 8 bases for J; bases not matched to a gene: 10. The V gene's germline CDR1 is LNHDA and CDR2 SQIVND (reference sequence). There are 14 residues in the CDR3. CDR3 in amino acids: CASRDRGGSVGYTF. As DNA, the CDR3 is TGTGCCAGTAGGGACAGGGGTGGTAGTGTGGGCTACACCTTC.

V and J are TRBV6-6 and TRBJ2-5; D gene unclear. CDR3 length: 13 amino acids. With 2 bases removed from V and 5 bases from J, the gap between germline ends came to 9 bases. Germline V gene data show CDR1 as MNHNY and CDR2 as SVGAGI (reference sequence). CDR3: CASSYSLSETQYF. DNA of the CDR3: TGTGCCAGCAGTTACAGCCTTTCGGAGACCCAGTACTTC.

This clone occurred a few times. The chain has TRBV27 and TRBJ2-1, with a tentative D call TRBD2 (6 bases). CDR1 MNHEY and CDR2 SMNVEV come from the germline V gene (reference sequence). V was shortened by 2 bases and J by 4 bases, with 12 bases between the two germline ends. The CDR3 has 15 residues. Written as DNA, the CDR3 is TGTGCCAGCAGTTTAGGCGGGGCCGTATACAATGAGCAGTTCTTC. This gives the protein CASSLGGAVYNEQFF.